Listed here are 19 T cell receptor beta chains from one sample, sequenced in a study of T cell changes during pregnancy in multiple sclerosis. The assay was immunoSEQ multiplex PCR, and TCRdb's table has in-frame clones only and misses some. The sample shows 95,000 to 110,000 clones, around 91% of them seen only once. The sample here was peripheral blood, taken after pregnancy. These receptors were taken from a female donor with multiple sclerosis, enrolled in a pregnancy study.

This clone was seen just once. J is TRBJ2-5 and V is TRBV7-6, with D tentatively TRBD2 (5 bases). V was cut by 0 bases and J by 13 bases, with 12 bases left in between. Germline V gene lookup returns CDR1 SGHVS and CDR2 FNYEAQ. This CDR3 region has 12 residues. CDR3 DNA: TGTGCCAGCAGCTTAGCCTACTCCGGGATGTACTTC. Amino acid sequence: CASSLAYSGMYF.

This rearrangement joins TRBV5-4 to TRBJ2-5, with 7 bases that match TRBD2. Germline assignment: CDR1 SGHNT and CDR2 YYREEE (reference sequence). The CDR3 totals 15 residues. Trimming removed 4 bases from V and 2 bases from J; junction bases left unmatched: 8. This CDR3 reads CASSLGGGRQETQYF. As DNA, the CDR3 is TGTGCCAGCAGCCTGGGGGGGGGAAGGCAAGAGACCCAGTACTTC.

CDR3 coding DNA: TGTGCCAGCAGGCGACAGTCCACAGATACGCAGTATTTT. Protein product: CASRRQSTDTQYF. The V gene is TRBV6-5, the J gene TRBJ2-3; possible D gene TRBD1, 5 bases. The germline V and J ends were trimmed by 6 bases and 2 bases, with 9 bases remaining between them. There are 13 residues in the CDR3. Germline lookup yields CDR1 MNHEY and CDR2 SVGAGI.

This chain uses TRBV28 with TRBJ1-4, with D unresolved. The germline V gene has CDR1 MDHEN and CDR2 SYDVKM. Trimming removed 5 bases at V and 14 bases at J, with 15 bases between. This CDR3 comprises 12 residues. The CDR3 nucleotides are TGTGCCAGCAGTCCCTTTGGCACCAAGCTGTTTTTT. Translation: CASSPFGTKLFF. Looking up the rest from reference TRBV28 and TRBJ1-4 gives the full variable domain: DVKVTQSSRYLVKRTGEKVFLECVQDMDHENMFWYRQDPGLGLRLIYFSYDVKMKEKGDIPEGYSVSREKKERFSLILESASTNQTSMYLCASSPFGTKLFFGSGTQLSVL.

The chain links TRBV5-1 to TRBJ2-3; D not resolved. This CDR3 spans 14 amino acids. Between the trimmed V and J ends, which lost 0 bases and 1 base, there was a span of 6 bases. CDR1 is SGHRS, CDR2 YFSETQ, per germline. CDR3 in amino acids: CASSLGAGTDTQYF. Here the CDR3 DNA reads TGCGCCAGCAGCTTGGGGGCAGGCACAGATACGCAGTATTTT.

The chain couples TRBV5-1 to TRBJ2-7; 9 nucleotides line up with TRBD2. The CDR3 extends over 15 amino acids. The trim removed 4 bases at V and 0 bases at J, leaving 5 bases unmatched. Germline lookup yields CDR1 SGHRS and CDR2 YFSETQ. This CDR3 reads CASSLTSGFSYEQYF. DNA for the CDR3: TGCGCCAGCAGCCTAACTAGCGGGTTCTCCTACGAGCAGTACTTC. Based on the CDR3 plus reference TRBV5-1 and TRBJ2-7, the full variable domain is KAGVTQTPRYLIKTRGQQVTLSCSPISGHRSVSWYQQTPGQGLQFLFEYFSETQRNKGNFPGRFSGRQFSNSRSEMNVSTLELGDSALYLCASSLTSGFSYEQYFGPGTRLTVT.

The V gene is TRBV11-2, the J gene TRBJ2-5; 8 bases fit TRBD2. The V and J ends lost 4 bases and 1 base, in that order; junction bases with no gene match: 5. CDR3 length: 15 amino acids. Looked up from germline, CDR1 is SGHAT and CDR2 is FQNNGV. CDR3 protein: CASSWRAGAQETQYF. For the CDR3, the DNA is TGTGCCAGCAGCTGGAGAGCGGGGGCCCAAGAGACCCAGTACTTC.

J is TRBJ1-5 and V is TRBV29-1; 9 positions match TRBD1. V lost 4 bases to trimming and J lost 7 bases; unmatched junction nucleotides: 5. This CDR3 has 13 residues. The V gene's germline CDR1 is SQVTM and CDR2 ANQGSEA. The DNA for the CDR3 is TGCAGCGTTGGACAGGGGGGTGAACAGCCCCAGCATTTT. Translation gives CSVGQGGEQPQHF.

The chain carries TRBV20-1 and TRBJ1-2, with D tentatively TRBD1 (5 bases). Trimming removed 0 bases from V and 7 bases from J, with 6 bases in between. Germline V lookup: CDR1 DFQATT, CDR2 SNEGSKA (reference sequence). The CDR3 spans 11 residues. The CDR3 bases are TGCAGTGCTAGAGAAGGGGTTGGCTACACCTTC. It translates to CSAREGVGYTF.

The chain uses TRBV9 and TRBJ2-7; D is unclear. Trimming left V 0 bases short and J 6 bases short, with 16 bases between. This CDR3 is built from 15 residues. CDR1 and CDR2 from the germline V gene are SGDLS and YYNGEE. The CDR3 DNA reads as TGTGCCAGCAGCGTAGCAGGCAGCCCCTGGGTCGAGCAGTACTTC. Protein sequence: CASSVAGSPWVEQYF.

The chain is built from TRBV7-6 and TRBJ2-5; the D gene is possibly TRBD1 (5 bases). Germline loops: CDR1 SGHVS, CDR2 FNYEAQ. V lost 7 bases and J 4 bases, leaving 19 bases between the germline ends. CDR3 length: 15 residues. The CDR3: CASIPMGPFLETQYF. Here the CDR3 DNA reads TGTGCCAGCATCCCCATGGGGCCATTCTTAGAGACCCAGTACTTC.

This chain connects TRBV7-8 to TRBJ1-1; perhaps TRBD1 as D (5 bases). The CDR3 consists of 13 residues. The germline V gene encodes CDR1 SGHVS and CDR2 FQNEAQ. The V gene lost 5 bases and the J gene lost 3 bases, with 10 bases spanning the gap. This CDR3 reads CASSPTGDTEAFF. The CDR3 DNA sequence: TGTGCCAGCAGCCCCACGGGGGACACTGAAGCTTTCTTT.

This clone appeared a single time. This chain uses TRBV5-5 with TRBJ2-7, with D possibly being TRBD1 (6 bases). CDR1 SGHKS and CDR2 YYEKEE come from the germline V gene (reference sequence). The CDR3 extends over 17 amino acids. V was pared by 0 bases and J by 2 bases, with 18 bases between. CDR3 DNA sequence: TGTGCCAGCAGCTTGGTTGGTACAGGGAGTAGGGCCTACGAGCAGTACTTC. Its protein is CASSLVGTGSRAYEQYF.

V gene TRBV19 combines with J gene TRBJ1-5, with 8 positions matching TRBD1. Trimming took 7 bases from V and 0 from J; bases not matched to a gene: 8. The CDR3 sequence is 16 residues long. Per the germline V gene, CDR1 is LNHDA and CDR2 is SQIVND (reference sequence). The CDR3 region has the DNA TGTGCCAGTACTCCGGACAGGGCTTATAGCAATCAGCCCCAGCATTTT. It encodes CASTPDRAYSNQPQHF.

This chain connects TRBV28 to TRBJ2-5; TRBD1 matches 8 bases. The trim removed 2 bases at V and 6 bases at J, leaving 8 bases unmatched. From germline, CDR1 is MDHEN and CDR2 SYDVKM. The CDR3 covers 15 residues. The CDR3 nucleotides are TGTGCCAGCAGTTTACTCGGACAGGGTGTAAAGACCCAGTACTTC. This encodes CASSLLGQGVKTQYF.

The CDR3 here is CASSLKGQGVGELFF. The CDR3 DNA is TGTGCCAGCAGCTTAAAGGGACAGGGGGTCGGGGAGCTGTTTTTT. This chain uses TRBV7-3 with TRBJ2-2; 11 nucleotides agree with TRBD1. This CDR3 contains 15 residues. Germline CDR1 reads SGHTA; CDR2 reads FQGTGA. J lost 7 bases, V lost 1 base, and 2 bases had no gene match.

CDR3 nucleotide sequence: TGTGCCAGCAGCTTAGCGGCGGGACAGGCTAACACTGAAGCTTTCTTT. It is translated as CASSLAAGQANTEAFF. The V and J genes are TRBV7-2 and TRBJ1-1; 8 nucleotides line up with TRBD1. V dropped 0 bases and J dropped 2; count of bases not matched to a gene: 5. The germline V gene has CDR1 SGHTA and CDR2 FQGNSA. The CDR3 is 16 amino acids.

This sequence joins TRBV21-1 and TRBJ2-3; the table's D gene call, TRBD1, was not cross checked with the DNA. TRBV21-1 is described as a pseudogene. This CDR3 contains 16 residues. The CDR3 here is CASSPREPGGTDTQYF. The CDR3 bases are TGTGCCAGCAGCCCTAGGGAGCCAGGGGGCACAGATACGCAGTATTTT.

This clone was found a few times. This chain connects TRBV6-5 to TRBJ1-5; D is ambiguous. Germline CDR1 and CDR2: MNHEY and SVGAGI. The CDR3 is 13 amino acids. V lost 4 bases and J 3 bases, leaving 7 bases between the germline ends. The CDR3 DNA is TGTGCCAGCAGTTCCGACAACAATCAGCCCCAGCATTTT. Encoded protein: CASSSDNNQPQHF.